Listed below are T cell receptor beta chains from one sample, sequenced in a study of T cell changes during pregnancy in multiple sclerosis. Here immunoSEQ multiplex PCR was the method, and the copy in TCRdb shows in-frame clones only, minus some. In the table there are about 23,000 clones, about 90% of which are singletons. The specimen comprised CD8+ T cells from peripheral blood mononuclear cells, sampled after pregnancy. Receptors originate from a female donor with multiple sclerosis, enrolled in a pregnancy study. Each CDR3 is given without its conserved first and last residue.

J gene: TRBJ2-2; CDR3 length: 12; V gene: TRBV6-4; CDR3 protein: ASSEVASTGELF
J gene: TRBJ2-2; CDR3 length: 14; V gene: TRBV5-1; CDR3 protein: ASSLEDRGNTGELF
J gene: TRBJ2-1; CDR3 length: 13; V gene: TRBV4-1; CDR3 protein: ASSQAAGPYNEQF
J gene: TRBJ1-1; CDR3 length: 11; V gene: TRBV19; CDR3 protein: ASQEGMNTEAF
J gene: TRBJ1-1; CDR3 length: 12; V gene: TRBV4-1; CDR3 protein: ASSQARSNTEAF
J gene: TRBJ2-1; CDR3 length: 13; V gene: TRBV7-9; CDR3 protein: ATPRGTSAHNEQF
J gene: TRBJ2-2; CDR3 length: 14; V gene: TRBV6-4; CDR3 protein: ASSDVALRDTGELF
J gene: TRBJ2-7; CDR3 length: 13; V gene: TRBV6-1; CDR3 protein: ASSSLREGRGEQY
J gene: TRBJ2-5; CDR3 length: 12; V gene: TRBV5-4; CDR3 protein: ASSLAGEGETQY
J gene: TRBJ2-1; CDR3 length: 13; V gene: TRBV7-2; CDR3 protein: ASSFRQSSYNEQF
J gene: TRBJ2-7; CDR3 length: 13; V gene: TRBV11-3; CDR3 protein: ASSSGRDGSYEQY
J gene: TRBJ2-7; CDR3 length: 12; V gene: TRBV5-1; CDR3 protein: ASSSGTGGYEQY
J gene: TRBJ1-2; CDR3 length: 12; V gene: TRBV29-1; CDR3 protein: SVTAGGQLYGYT
J gene: TRBJ1-2; CDR3 length: 13; V gene: TRBV7-9; CDR3 protein: ASSRRRKSNYGYT
J gene: TRBJ2-5; CDR3 length: 10; V gene: TRBV2; CDR3 protein: ASAGQKETQY
J gene: TRBJ1-3; CDR3 length: 12; V gene: TRBV10-3; CDR3 protein: ATRQRQVGDTIY
J gene: TRBJ2-1; CDR3 length: 13; V gene: TRBV29-1; CDR3 protein: SVERREGGGNEQF
J gene: TRBJ1-4; CDR3 length: 13; V gene: TRBV7-9; CDR3 protein: ASSLERDKGEKLF
J gene: TRBJ2-2; CDR3 length: 14; V gene: TRBV19; CDR3 protein: ASSIWAQGGTGELF